The sequence of this T cell receptor (beta chain) was determined in a study of T cell repertoires in cytomegalovirus infection. Study as a whole: Matching HLA type and CMV infection were both indicated by public TCR beta signatures.

TCRdb redid the calling of the reads with MiXCR, one entry per CDR3 protein. The table records about 530,000 distinct CDR3 sequences, approximately 26% of them present only once. Germline V CDR1 and CDR2: SGHTA, FQGNSA. The V and J ends lost 5 bases and 4 bases respectively, with 9 bases between them. The CDR3 is 13 amino acids. This clonotype was detected many times. Its matching antigen is unknown. The study's findings and limits: The response measured ex vivo was dominated by TCR beta clonotypes (HLA-C-restricted and CMV-specific).

This rearrangement joins TRBV7-2 to TRBJ1-5, with D tentatively TRBD1 (5 bases). The sequencing input was PBMCs. This sequence originates from a human donor in good health (CMV status not recorded). Some clones in this sample may be carry-over from other donors' samples. CDR3 loop: CASSPDTNQPQHF. As DNA, the CDR3 is TGTGCCAGCAGCCCGGACACTAATCAGCCCCAGCATTTT.